The next 25 T cell receptor beta chains were all read from a single sample in a study of CD8 T cells in Susac syndrome. RNA in amounts of 0.5 to 1 ug was reverse transcribed with random hexamers. MiXCR, run by TCRdb on the immunoSEQ multiplex PCR reads, gives a single entry per CDR3 protein. The sample has 80,000 to 95,000 distinct CDR3 sequences; approximately 95% are singletons. The sample was CD8+ T cells from PBMCs. These receptor sequences come from a human donor with Susac syndrome.

This clonotype was observed once. The chain uses TRBV13 and TRBJ1-2; no definite D call. This CDR3 contains 12 residues. The V end lost 5 bases, the J end lost 7 bases, and 11 bases lay between the germline ends. Per germline, CDR1 PRHDT and CDR2 FYEKMQ (reference sequence). This CDR3 is CASSRQTVGYTF. DNA of the CDR3: TGTGCCAGCAGCAGACAAACGGTTGGCTACACCTTC.

This clonotype was seen only once. The chain is built from TRBV19 and TRBJ2-1; D is possibly TRBD1 (6 bases). Germline lookup yields CDR1 LNHDA and CDR2 SQIVND (reference sequence). Deletions cut 0 bases from V and 3 bases from J, with 9 bases between. The CDR3 spans 15 residues. Written as DNA, the CDR3 is TGTGCCAGTAGTATAGACAGGGACATCTACAATGAGCAGTTCTTC. It yields the protein CASSIDRDIYNEQFF.

The chain joins TRBV5-1 to TRBJ2-3; D gene ambiguous. This CDR3 region has 12 residues. Between the trimmed V and J ends, which lost 4 bases and 10 bases, there was a span of 13 bases. Germline CDR1 is SGHRS and CDR2 is YFSETQ. The DNA of the CDR3 is TGCGCCAGCAGCCCGGATGGCTCCTCGCAGTATTTT. It is translated as CASSPDGSSQYF. Variable domain in full (rest from reference TRBV5-1 and TRBJ2-3): KAGVTQTPRYLIKTRGQQVTLSCSPISGHRSVSWYQQTPGQGLQFLFEYFSETQRNKGNFPGRFSGRQFSNSRSEMNVSTLELGDSALYLCASSPDGSSQYFGPGTRLTVL.

The gene calls are TRBV12-3 or TRBV12-4 and TRBJ2-1; 8 bases map to TRBD1. The CDR3 runs 14 residues. Unmatched junction bases numbered 8, after V lost 9 bases and J lost 4 bases. CDR3 in amino acids: CASQRQGSYNEQFF. As DNA, the CDR3 is TGTGCCAGTCAGAGACAGGGGTCTTACAATGAGCAGTTCTTC.

This chain connects TRBV7-2 to TRBJ2-7; tentatively, D is TRBD1 (6 bases). Germline CDR1 SGHTA, CDR2 FQGNSA. The CDR3 is 14 residues long. Trimming removed 3 bases from V and 3 bases from J, with 12 bases in between. The CDR3 loop reads CASSLPGHLYEQYF. The CDR3 DNA reads TGTGCCAGCAGCTTGCCGGGACATCTCTACGAGCAGTACTTC.

The V gene is TRBV4-3, the J gene TRBJ2-7; TRBD1 or TRBD2 may be the D gene (5 bases each). The germline V gene encodes CDR1 LGHNA and CDR2 YSLEER. This CDR3 has 15 residues. The V end lost 0 bases, the J end lost 3 bases, and 12 bases lay between the germline ends. The CDR3 loop is CASSQDRVGGYEQYF. For the CDR3, the DNA is TGCGCCAGCAGCCAAGATAGGGTTGGGGGCTACGAGCAGTACTTC.

The V and J genes are TRBV19 and TRBJ2-1; D is possibly TRBD2 (5 bases). Between the trimmed V and J ends, which lost 2 bases and 9 bases, there was a span of 14 bases. The CDR3 sequence is 14 residues long. The germline V gene encodes CDR1 LNHDA and CDR2 SQIVND (reference sequence). CDR3 sequence reads: CASSIMSWESEQFF. For the CDR3, the DNA is TGTGCCAGTAGTATAATGTCGTGGGAGAGTGAGCAGTTCTTC.

This clonotype was detected only a few times. The chain has TRBV6-1 and TRBJ2-7; the D gene is possibly TRBD2 (5 bases). The V end was cut by 5 bases, the J end by 3 bases, with 11 bases between. The germline CDR1 and CDR2 sequences are MNHNS and SASEGT. This CDR3 region has 13 residues. CDR3 in DNA: TGTGCCAGCAGTCGGGATGGGAACTACGAGCAGTACTTC. Its translation: CASSRDGNYEQYF.

The CDR3 nucleotides read TGTGCCAGCAGCCCTCTAGCGGGGAACACCGGGGAGCTGTTTTTT. Amino acids: CASSPLAGNTGELFF. V and J are TRBV7-8 and TRBJ2-2, with 8 bases lining up with TRBD2. The junction had 3 bases not matched to a gene; V was cut back by 5 bases and J by 1 base. Germline V gives CDR1 SGHVS, CDR2 FQNEAQ. CDR3 length: 15 residues.

The chain recombines TRBV13 with TRBJ2-5; TRBD2 matches at 8 bases. There are 17 residues in the CDR3. The germline V gene encodes CDR1 PRHDT and CDR2 FYEKMQ (reference sequence). V trimming: 0 bases; J trimming: 5 bases; junction bases outside the gene matches: 11. CDR3 loop: CASSLGLSGEDRETQYF. In DNA, the CDR3 is TGTGCCAGCAGCTTAGGCCTTAGCGGGGAGGATCGGGAGACCCAGTACTTC.

This clonotype appeared once. The chain couples TRBV7-8 to TRBJ1-2, with a possible D match to TRBD1 (6 bases). Trimming removed 5 bases from V and 4 bases from J, with 23 bases in between. There are 17 residues in the CDR3. The germline gives CDR1 SGHVS, CDR2 FQNEAQ. The CDR3 nucleotides read TGTGCCAGCAGCCCGCTAACCGGGACACCGGCACCCTATGGCTACACCTTC. Its protein is CASSPLTGTPAPYGYTF.

This rearrangement joins TRBV6-5 to TRBJ2-5; a possible D gene is TRBD2 (5 bases). Germline CDR1 and CDR2: MNHEY and SVGAGI. This CDR3 is built from 15 residues. Trimming took off 5 bases at V and 2 bases at J, with 15 bases between the two ends. The CDR3: CASSAPGSFQETQYF. The CDR3 DNA is TGTGCCAGCAGTGCCCCGGGATCCTTTCAAGAGACCCAGTACTTC.

The V and J genes are TRBV30 and TRBJ2-2; 7 bases agree with TRBD2. Unmatched junction bases numbered 6, after V lost 2 bases and J lost 6 bases. There are 14 residues in the CDR3. Per the germline V gene, CDR1 is GTSNPN and CDR2 is SVGIG (reference sequence). DNA for the CDR3: TGTGCCTGGAGTAGCGGGATTGCCCCCGGGGAGCTGTTTTTT. Protein sequence: CAWSSGIAPGELFF.

The chain is built from TRBV4-3 and TRBJ2-3; no clear D gene. This CDR3 contains 15 residues. The germline V and J ends were trimmed by 4 bases and 0 bases, with 11 bases remaining between them. Germline V gene sequence: CDR1 LGHNA, CDR2 YSLEER. Written as DNA, the CDR3 is TGCGCCAGCAGCCCCTTAGGAGATAGCACAGATACGCAGTATTTT. The encoded protein is CASSPLGDSTDTQYF.

The V call is TRBV18, the J call TRBJ1-3; D gene unclear. V dropped 6 bases and J dropped 0 bases, with 12 bases sitting between them. The CDR3 totals 15 residues. Germline V lookup: CDR1 KGHSH, CDR2 LQKENI. The CDR3 spells CASSPDGDSGNTIYF. The CDR3 DNA reads as TGTGCCAGCTCCCCGGACGGGGACTCTGGAAACACCATATATTTT.

A few counts support this clonotype. The genes are TRBV29-1 and TRBJ1-4, with D perhaps TRBD1 (5 bases). The CDR3 spans 12 residues. The germline CDR1 and CDR2 sequences are SQVTM and ANQGSEA. V lost 7 bases and J lost 6, with 12 bases in between. The DNA for the CDR3 is TGCAGCGGCTCAGGGTTTGATGAAAAACTGTTTTTT. This gives the protein CSGSGFDEKLFF.

The V gene is TRBV5-1, the J gene TRBJ2-5; 7 bases agree with TRBD1. J gave up 2 bases and V 5 bases, and 3 bases lay outside the gene matches. The germline gives CDR1 SGHRS, CDR2 YFSETQ. The CDR3 totals 13 residues. The CDR3 sequence is CASSGQDQETQYF. CDR3 nucleotide sequence: TGCGCCAGCAGTGGACAGGATCAAGAGACCCAGTACTTC.

The CDR3 DNA reads TGTGCCAGCAGCTTAGGGATCTTGGGGCAGGTACTGAATCAGCCCCAGCATTTT. It is translated as CASSLGILGQVLNQPQHF. The chain has TRBV7-8 and TRBJ1-5; possible D gene TRBD1, 5 bases. Trimming removed 1 base from V and 4 bases from J, with 20 bases in between. Germline V lookup: CDR1 SGHVS, CDR2 FQNEAQ. The CDR3 sequence is 18 residues long.

The chain has TRBV4-1 and TRBJ2-7; no clear D gene. The CDR3 is made up of 13 amino acids. The V end was cut by 1 base, the J end by 9 bases, with 13 bases between. The germline gives CDR1 MGHRA, CDR2 YSYEKL. This chain's CDR3 is CASSQVIYDGQYF. DNA for the CDR3: TGCGCCAGCAGCCAAGTTATCTACGATGGGCAGTACTTC.

V and J are TRBV5-4 and TRBJ2-7; D may match TRBD1 or TRBD2 (6 bases each). CDR1 is SGHNT and CDR2 is YYREEE in the germline V gene (reference sequence). The CDR3 runs to 14 residues. Trimming took 2 bases from V and 2 from J, leaving 11 bases between them. CDR3: CASSFRGAPYEQYF. CDR3 nucleotide sequence: TGTGCCAGCAGCTTTAGGGGGGCCCCCTACGAGCAGTACTTC. The variable domain in full, completed from reference TRBV5-4 and TRBJ2-7, reads ETGVTQSPTHLIKTRGQQVTLRCSSQSGHNTVSWYQQALGQGPQFIFQYYREEENGRGNFPPRFSGLQFPNYSSELNVNALELDDSALYLCASSFRGAPYEQYFGPGTRLTVT.

The gene calls are TRBV12-3 or TRBV12-4 and TRBJ2-7; D gene ambiguous. The CDR3 covers 15 residues. Deletions cut 3 bases from V and 2 bases from J, with 14 bases between. The CDR3 sequence: CASSFDSRPPYEQYF. The CDR3 bases are TGTGCCAGCAGTTTTGATTCCAGGCCTCCCTACGAGCAGTACTTC.

This clonotype was detected only once. This chain links TRBV5-6 with TRBJ2-7; D tentatively reads TRBD1 or TRBD2 (5 bases each). This CDR3 is 13 amino acids long. V lost 4 bases, J lost 4 bases, and 12 bases lay in between. In germline, CDR1 is SGHDT, CDR2 YYEEEE. The CDR3 here is CASSPEGSYEQYF. DNA for the CDR3: TGTGCCAGCAGCCCCGAGGGGAGTTACGAGCAGTACTTC.

This chain joins TRBV2 and TRBJ2-5, with D perhaps matching TRBD2 (7 bases). The germline gives CDR1 SNHLY, CDR2 FYNNEI. The CDR3 has 15 residues. Deletions cut 5 bases from V and 2 bases from J, with 15 bases between. In nucleotides, the CDR3 is TGTGCCAGCAGTAGAGGGGGGGGCCCTCAAGAGACCCAGTACTTC. Its translation is CASSRGGGPQETQYF.

The chain joins TRBV14 to TRBJ2-3, with unresolved D. V was clipped by 1 base and J by 7 bases, with 18 bases between them. The germline V gene encodes CDR1 SGHDN and CDR2 FVKESK. The CDR3 totals 16 residues. CDR3 in amino acids: CASSQAVTALANTQYF. CDR3 DNA sequence: TGTGCCAGCAGCCAAGCGGTAACAGCCCTTGCGAATACGCAGTATTTT.

The J gene is TRBJ2-2, the V gene TRBV12-3 or TRBV12-4; D might be TRBD1 (5 bases). The V and J ends lost 1 base and 7 bases respectively, with 13 bases between them. The CDR3 is 15 amino acids. CDR3 DNA sequence: TGTGCCAGCAGTTTAGTGCCAGGGTTAGACGGGGAGCTGTTTTTT. Encoded protein: CASSLVPGLDGELFF.